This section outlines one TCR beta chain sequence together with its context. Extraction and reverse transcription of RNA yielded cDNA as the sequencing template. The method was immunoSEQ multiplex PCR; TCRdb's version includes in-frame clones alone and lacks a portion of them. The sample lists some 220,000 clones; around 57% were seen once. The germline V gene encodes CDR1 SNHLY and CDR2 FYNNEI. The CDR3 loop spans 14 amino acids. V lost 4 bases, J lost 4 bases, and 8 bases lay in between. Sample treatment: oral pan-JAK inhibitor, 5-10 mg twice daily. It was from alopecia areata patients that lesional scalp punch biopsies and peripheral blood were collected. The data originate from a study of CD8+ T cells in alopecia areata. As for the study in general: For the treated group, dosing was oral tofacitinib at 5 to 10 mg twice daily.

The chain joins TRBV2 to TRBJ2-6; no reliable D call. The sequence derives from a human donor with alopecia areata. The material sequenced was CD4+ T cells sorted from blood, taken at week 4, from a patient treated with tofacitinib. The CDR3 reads CASSARWGANVLTF. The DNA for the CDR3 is TGTGCCAGCAGTGCGAGATGGGGGGCCAACGTCCTGACTTTC.